Listed below are T cell receptor beta chains from one sample, sequenced in a study of T cell responses to AZD1222 COVID-19 vaccine. The table came from immunoSEQ multiplex PCR; TCRdb's copy has only in-frame clones and leaves some out. The sample carries 100,000 to 150,000 clones, 92% recorded once. This material consisted of peripheral blood, taken on day 0 of AZD1222 vaccination. Receptors originate from an adult in good health. The CDR3 runs from the conserved cysteine through the conserved F or W. The D gene is left open where the match is weak. Not every row has a clone size; where given, it reads once, few, many or a size class.

j_call,d_call,clone_size,v_call,cdr3_aa,cdr3_nt
TRBJ1-6,-,-,TRBV5-1,CASSFTSGPEGSPLHF,TGCGCCAGCAGCTTTACCTCAGGGCCCGAAGGATCACCCCTCCACTTT
TRBJ2-1,-,-,TRBV2,CASSYPSGASSQYEQFF,TGTGCCAGCAGCTACCCTTCTGGGGCGTCGAGCCAGTATGAGCAGTTCTTC
TRBJ1-5,TRBD1,-,TRBV18,CASSPGQGRGQPQHF,TGTGCCAGCTCACCGGGACAGGGGCGTGGACAGCCCCAGCATTTT
TRBJ2-1,TRBD2,-,TRBV5-5,CASSLLASGRAWEQFF,TGTGCCAGCAGCTTGTTAGCCAGCGGGAGGGCCTGGGAGCAGTTCTTC
TRBJ2-2,TRBD2,-,TRBV5-4,CASSLASGRNTGELFF,TGTGCCAGCAGCTTGGCTAGCGGGAGAAACACCGGGGAGCTGTTTTTT
TRBJ1-5,-,-,TRBV6-5,CASSFAYGSNQPQHF,TGTGCCAGCAGTTTCGCCTACGGGAGCAATCAGCCCCAGCATTTT
TRBJ1-3,-,-,TRBV9,CASSVQEGSGNTIYF,TGTGCCAGCAGCGTACAAGAGGGCTCTGGAAACACCATATATTTT
TRBJ1-1,-,few,TRBV5-1,CASSLQGNTEAFF,TGCGCCAGCAGCTTACAGGGGAACACTGAAGCTTTCTTT
TRBJ1-5,TRBD1,-,TRBV19,CASSPRTGPQPQHF,TGTGCCAGTAGTCCTCGGACAGGCCCTCAGCCCCAGCATTTT
TRBJ2-5,-,-,TRBV4-2,CASSQDPTGQETQYF,TGTGCCAGCAGCCAAGACCCGACAGGACAAGAGACCCAGTACTTC
TRBJ2-1,-,-,TRBV19,CASSKWPYRDEQFF,TGTGCCAGTAGTAAGTGGCCCTACAGGGATGAGCAGTTCTTC
TRBJ2-2,-,-,TRBV7-3,CASSGDTGELFF,TGTGCCAGCTCTGGGGACACCGGGGAGCTGTTTTTT
TRBJ2-1,TRBD1,-,TRBV13,CASSSGTVTHEQFF,TGTGCCAGCTCCTCCGGGACAGTGACTCATGAGCAGTTCTTC
TRBJ2-3,-,-,TRBV5-6,CASSTPGPRYLTDTQYF,TGTGCCAGCAGTACCCCGGGACCCCGGTACCTCACAGATACGCAGTATTTT
TRBJ1-3,-,-,TRBV18,CASSPPNRSGNTIYF,TGTGCCAGCTCACCCCCGAACAGGTCAGGAAACACCATATATTTT
TRBJ2-1,-,-,TRBV11-3,CASSSGYRDNNEEKQFF,TGTGCCAGCAGCTCAGGATACCGGGACAACAACGAAGAGAAGCAGTTCTTC
TRBJ1-3,-,-,TRBV13,CASSLGAGRGNTIYF,TGTGCCAGCAGCTTAGGGGCAGGCCGAGGAAACACCATATATTTT
TRBJ1-1,-,-,TRBV18,CASSPTHGSEAFF,TGTGCCAGCTCGCCAACACACGGCAGTGAAGCTTTCTTT
TRBJ1-2,-,-,TRBV6-6,CAIGGGNYGYTF,TGTGCCATCGGCGGGGGGAACTATGGCTACACCTTC
TRBJ1-2,-,once,TRBV7-9,CASSSRLLYGYTF,TGTGCCAGCAGCTCTCGCTTGCTTTATGGCTACACCTTC
TRBJ1-2,-,-,TRBV29-1,CAEGRVGYGYTF,TGCGCAGAGGGGAGGGTTGGCTATGGCTACACCTTC
TRBJ1-3,-,-,TRBV5-5,CASRRGDTTGNTIYF,TGTGCCAGCAGACGAGGGGACACTACTGGAAACACCATATATTTT
TRBJ1-1,-,-,TRBV10-3,CAISDGSRAGTEAFF,TGTGCCATCAGTGATGGGTCGAGGGCTGGGACTGAAGCTTTCTTT
TRBJ1-1,-,-,TRBV6-5,CASSYSDLVNTEAFF,TGTGCCAGCAGTTACTCCGACCTGGTGAACACTGAAGCTTTCTTT
TRBJ1-2,TRBD1,-,TRBV29-1,CSVVDRVGYTF,TGCAGCGTTGTGGACAGGGTTGGCTACACCTTC
TRBJ1-5,-,-,TRBV6-6,CASSYPGQNSNQPQHF,TGTGCCAGCAGTTATCCAGGACAGAATAGCAATCAGCCCCAGCATTTT
TRBJ2-2,-,-,TRBV27,CASQLWERAGELFF,TGTGCCAGCCAGCTCTGGGAACGGGCCGGGGAGCTGTTTTTT
TRBJ2-1,TRBD1,-,TRBV11-3,CASSSTGTGTYEQFF,TGTGCCAGCAGCTCGACCGGGACAGGGACGTATGAGCAGTTCTTC
TRBJ2-2,-,-,TRBV28,CASSLSTGNTGELFF,TGTGCCAGCAGTTTATCGACAGGGAACACCGGGGAGCTGTTTTTT
TRBJ1-1,-,-,TRBV25-1,CASSPGLQAFF,TGTGCCAGCAGTCCGGGACTTCAAGCTTTCTTT
TRBJ1-2,-,-,TRBV7-6,CASSLQQDYGYTF,TGTGCCAGCAGCTTACAACAGGACTATGGCTACACCTTC
TRBJ2-7,-,-,TRBV6-2/TRBV6-3,CASSYGGPYEQYF,TGTGCCAGCAGTTACGGGGGACCCTACGAGCAGTACTTC
TRBJ2-7,-,-,TRBV28,CASSLFQESSSYEQYF,TGTGCCAGCAGTTTATTTCAGGAGTCTAGCTCCTACGAGCAGTACTTC
TRBJ1-1,-,few,TRBV11-3,CASSGGQGQEAFF,TGTGCCAGCAGCGGGGGCCAGGGTCAAGAAGCTTTCTTT
TRBJ1-1,-,-,TRBV28,CASSLGQGITEAFF,TGTGCCAGCAGTTTGGGTCAGGGGATTACTGAAGCTTTCTTT
TRBJ1-2,-,-,TRBV14,CASSQDLVGGSYTF,TGTGCCAGCAGCCAAGATCTGGTCGGGGGTAGCTACACCTTC
TRBJ1-4,-,-,TRBV27,CASRPGGGGEKLFF,TGTGCCAGCAGGCCCGGGGGCGGAGGGGAAAAACTGTTTTTT